These T cell receptor beta chains were read from a single sample in a study of lymphopenia after photon versus proton radiotherapy. Clones were sequenced by immunoSEQ multiplex PCR, and TCRdb holds only the in-frame ones, with some missing. The sample records some 41,000 clones, 70% to 90% being singletons. The sample consisted of peripheral blood, taken from a patient treated with proton-based radiotherapy. Receptors originate from a woman in her seventies with pancreatic cancer. Some clones in this sample may be carry-over from other donors' samples. CDR3s include the opening cysteine and the closing phenylalanine or tryptophan. Each record gives: clone size, V gene, J gene, D gene, CDR3 DNA, CDR3 protein. A D gene is named only where the DNA matches it firmly. Where a row states a size, it is once, few, many or the class of an expanded clone; other rows omit it.

clone size: .; V gene: TRBV6-5; J gene: TRBJ2-7; D gene: TRBD2; CDR3 DNA: TGTGCCAGCAGAACAGCGGGATCCTACGAGCAGTACTTC; CDR3 protein: CASRTAGSYEQYF
clone size: .; V gene: TRBV4-1; J gene: TRBJ2-7; D gene: .; CDR3 DNA: TGCGCCAGCAGCCAAGCGGGCGCAGGGAGGTACGAGCAGTACTTC; CDR3 protein: CASSQAGAGRYEQYF
clone size: .; V gene: TRBV2; J gene: TRBJ1-2; D gene: .; CDR3 DNA: TGTGCCAGCGCGACAACAACCGCTAACTATGGCTACACCTTC; CDR3 protein: CASATTTANYGYTF
clone size: .; V gene: TRBV18; J gene: TRBJ1-1; D gene: .; CDR3 DNA: TGTGCCAGCTCTCTCAACACTGAAGCTTTCTTT; CDR3 protein: CASSLNTEAFF
clone size: .; V gene: TRBV11-2; J gene: TRBJ1-1; D gene: .; CDR3 DNA: TGTGCCAGCAGCCCACCCCGCCAGCTGAACACTGAAGCTTTCTTT; CDR3 protein: CASSPPRQLNTEAFF
clone size: .; V gene: TRBV28; J gene: TRBJ2-2; D gene: .; CDR3 DNA: TGTGCCAGCCGGGCGTCAAAAGACACCGGGGAGCTGTTTTTT; CDR3 protein: CASRASKDTGELFF
clone size: few; V gene: TRBV6-1; J gene: TRBJ2-1; D gene: TRBD2; CDR3 DNA: TGTGCCAGCAGTAGCGGGAGTGCCAACTACAATGAGCAGTTCTTC; CDR3 protein: CASSSGSANYNEQFF
clone size: .; V gene: TRBV29-1; J gene: TRBJ2-3; D gene: .; CDR3 DNA: TGCAGCGTTGAGCTCCACTTCACAGATACGCAGTATTTT; CDR3 protein: CSVELHFTDTQYF
clone size: .; V gene: TRBV6-1; J gene: TRBJ1-4; D gene: .; CDR3 DNA: TGTGCCAGCAGTGGCGAGGTACTGAATGAAAAACTGTTTTTT; CDR3 protein: CASSGEVLNEKLFF
clone size: .; V gene: TRBV7-6; J gene: TRBJ2-3; D gene: TRBD1; CDR3 DNA: TGTGCCAGCAGCGTCCGGGACAGGGGGCTGTCAGATACGCAGTATTTT; CDR3 protein: CASSVRDRGLSDTQYF
clone size: .; V gene: TRBV11-2; J gene: TRBJ2-7; D gene: .; CDR3 DNA: TGTGCCAGCAGCCCGGGCCGACGGGACATCTACGAGCAGTACTTC; CDR3 protein: CASSPGRRDIYEQYF
clone size: .; V gene: TRBV5-1; J gene: TRBJ2-7; D gene: .; CDR3 DNA: TGCGCCAGCAGCTTGGAGGGGGGGAGCTCCTACGAGCAGTACTTC; CDR3 protein: CASSLEGGSSYEQYF
clone size: .; V gene: TRBV11-2; J gene: TRBJ2-1; D gene: TRBD2; CDR3 DNA: TGTGCCAGCAGCTACGGCCTACTAGCGGGGGGAGGCAATGAGCAGTTCTTC; CDR3 protein: CASSYGLLAGGGNEQFF
clone size: .; V gene: TRBV19; J gene: TRBJ1-1; D gene: TRBD1; CDR3 DNA: TGTGCCAGTAGTACCCTGCCCACCGGGACAGGTCTCGGGACTGAAGCTTTCTTT; CDR3 protein: CASSTLPTGTGLGTEAFF